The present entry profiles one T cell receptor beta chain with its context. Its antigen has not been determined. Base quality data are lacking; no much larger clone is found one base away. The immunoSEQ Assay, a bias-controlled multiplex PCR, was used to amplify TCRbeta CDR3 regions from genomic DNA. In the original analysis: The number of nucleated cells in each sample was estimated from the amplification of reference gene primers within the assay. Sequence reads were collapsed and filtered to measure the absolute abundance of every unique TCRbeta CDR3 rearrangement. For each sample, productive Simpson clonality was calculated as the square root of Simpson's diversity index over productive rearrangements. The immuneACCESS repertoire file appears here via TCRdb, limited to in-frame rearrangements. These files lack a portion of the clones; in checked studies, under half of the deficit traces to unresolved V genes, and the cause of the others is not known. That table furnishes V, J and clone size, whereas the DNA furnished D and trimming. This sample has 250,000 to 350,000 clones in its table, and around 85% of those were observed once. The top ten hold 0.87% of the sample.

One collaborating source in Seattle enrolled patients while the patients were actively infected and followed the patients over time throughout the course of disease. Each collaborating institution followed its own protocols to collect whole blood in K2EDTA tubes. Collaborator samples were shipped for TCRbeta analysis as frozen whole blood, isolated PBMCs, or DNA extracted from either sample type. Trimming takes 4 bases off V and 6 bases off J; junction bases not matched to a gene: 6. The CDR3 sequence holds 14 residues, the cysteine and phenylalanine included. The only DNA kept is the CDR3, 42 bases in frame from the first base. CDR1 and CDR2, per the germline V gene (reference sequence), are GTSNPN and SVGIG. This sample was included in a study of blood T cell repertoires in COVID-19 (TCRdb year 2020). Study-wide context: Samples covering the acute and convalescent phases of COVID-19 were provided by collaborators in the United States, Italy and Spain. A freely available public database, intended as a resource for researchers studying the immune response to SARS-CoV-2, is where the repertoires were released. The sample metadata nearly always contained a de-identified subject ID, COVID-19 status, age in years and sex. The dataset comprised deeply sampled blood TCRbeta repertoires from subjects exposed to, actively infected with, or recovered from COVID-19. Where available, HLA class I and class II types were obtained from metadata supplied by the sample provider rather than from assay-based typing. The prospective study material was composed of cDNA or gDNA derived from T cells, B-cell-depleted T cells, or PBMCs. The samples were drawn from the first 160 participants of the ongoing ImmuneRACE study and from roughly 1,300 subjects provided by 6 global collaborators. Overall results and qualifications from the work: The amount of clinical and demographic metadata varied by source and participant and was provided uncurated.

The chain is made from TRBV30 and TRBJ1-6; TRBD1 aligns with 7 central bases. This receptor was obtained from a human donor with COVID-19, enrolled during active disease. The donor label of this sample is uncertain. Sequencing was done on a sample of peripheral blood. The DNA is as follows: TGTGCCTGGACCCAGACAGGGTTTAATTCACCCCTCCACTTT. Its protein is CAWTQTGFNSPLHF.